Sequencing of this TCR beta chain was carried out in a study of blood T cell repertoires in COVID-19. Study information: Both acute and convalescent COVID-19 samples were obtained from the United States, Italy and Spain. In each case, the material was cDNA or gDNA derived from T cells, B-cell-depleted T cells, or PBMCs.

The Seattle patients, enrolled during active infection, were followed longitudinally. The CDR3 is made up of 17 amino acids. The germline gives CDR1 SGHTA, CDR2 FQGTGA. The ends were cut back, 3 bases at V and 1 base at J, with 16 bases in the middle. As processed by the authors: Reference gene primer amplification yielded estimated nucleated cell counts. Sequencing was performed with immunoSEQ multiplex PCR; in TCRdb, only in-frame clones are kept and a portion is missing. V and J calls and clone size are copied from that table; D and trimming were computed from the DNA. This table has 230,000 or so clones, nearly 90% appearing once.

The sequencing input was peripheral blood. The source is a woman between 55 and 75 years old with COVID-19, enrolled during active disease. This chain connects TRBV7-3 to TRBJ1-5; D might be TRBD1 (5 bases). The CDR3 sequence is CASSFPGVVASNQPQHF. The CDR3 nucleotides are TGTGCCAGCAGCTTCCCGGGGGTGGTTGCCAGCAATCAGCCCCAGCATTTT.